The T cell receptor (beta chain) under discussion was sequenced for a study of glioma-infiltrating T cells (dated by TCRdb to 2016 to 2017). Some background on the complete study: TCR alpha- and beta-chain repertoires were sequenced from glioma tissue, non-neoplastic brain tissue and matched peripheral blood mononuclear cells. The paired cohort was made up of three low-grade glioma patients, eight primary glioblastoma patients and three non-glioma patients who contributed non-neoplastic brain tissue. To measure how far tissue and blood T-cell populations diverged, each tissue-infiltrating repertoire was compared against the peripheral blood repertoire of the same patient. Overall study outcomes, separate from this receptor: The group comparisons were based on small numbers of patients: three non-neoplastic, three low-grade glioma and several glioblastoma patients. Only a very small number of CDR3 sequences turned up in both tissue and blood, a result put down to high CDR3 diversity combined with limited sampling. VJ-independent divergence between tissue and blood was below expectation in non-neoplastic patients but above expectation in all gliomas, especially low-grade gliomas.

The iRepertoire nested amplicon-rescue multiplex PCR (arm-PCR) platform was used to amplify TCR alpha and beta CDR3 regions from RNA. The input for one-step reverse transcription and amplification was 100-400 ng of tissue mRNA or PBMC total RNA. Following bead purification, Illumina adapters were added by a secondary multiplex PCR, and the libraries were gel-purified between 200 and 400 bp. The libraries contained internal 6-nucleotide barcodes that were used for demultiplexing. Sequencing of libraries was performed on an Illumina MiSeq with 2x220 or 2x250 nucleotide paired-end reads. The published analysis was carried out like this. FLASH 1.2.11 was used to merge paired reads, and BWA-MEM then aligned the reads to the GRCh37 human genome before TRA and TRB reads were extracted. An IMGT-derived reference of cassette sequences and CDR3 motifs, with pseudogenes included, was used for V and J assignment. Reads were translated in three frames, and productive CDR3s were defined by a C…FGXG motif without stop codons. Clonotypes were defined as unique combinations of V-J cassette pair and CDR3 amino acid sequence. Reads were filtered by Hamming distance, with the threshold set by the sequence error rate of each sample in mapped regions. TCRdb trimmed public reads at Q25 via fastp, called clones via MiXCR and kept in-frame beta chains. Every distinct CDR3 protein forms one entry, paired with its most common genes and DNA. The V and J calls were not made by the authors but by TCRdb's processing. Counted in this sample were approximately 90,000 distinct CDR3 sequences; about 23% of them appeared once. Of the sample, around 7% is held by the ten largest clones.

In the germline V gene, CDR1 corresponds to MGHRA and CDR2 to YSYEKL. Trimming accounts for 8 bases at V and 2 bases at J, while the number of junction bases matched to no gene is 6. From cysteine to phenylalanine, the CDR3 is 14 amino acids long. The only DNA kept is the CDR3, 42 bases in frame from the first base. The sample holds many counts of this clonotype. No cognate antigen has been identified for it. Base qualities are missing; no much larger clone stands one base away. Source material: glioma tissue, nonneoplastic brain tissue, or PBMCs (not recorded which). In this chain, TRBV4-1 is recombined with TRBJ2-7; the junction holds 10 bases that match TRBD2. The sequence came from a human donor with low-grade glioma or glioblastoma, undergoing nonglioma brain surgery, or in good health (not recorded which). The sequence in DNA is TGCGCCAGCCGAAGCGGGAGGGGGACCTACGAGCAGTACTTC. Its product reads: CASRSGRGTYEQYF.